Listed here are 21 T cell receptor beta chains from one sample, sequenced in a study of T cell clonotyping in hematopoietic cell transplantation. Sequencing was performed with immunoSEQ multiplex PCR; in TCRdb, only in-frame clones are kept and a portion is missing. Among a few thousand clones, roughly nine tenths were seen once, and the ten largest hold around a quarter. Sequenced here: peripheral blood mononuclear cells, sampled 100 days after allogeneic stem cell transplant. These receptor sequences come from a male patient aged 70-79 years who had an allogeneic stem cell transplant from an unrelated donor, so T cells may come from the graft donor. Some clones in this sample may be carry-over from other donors' samples.

The chain carries TRBV29-1 and TRBJ1-2; 9 nucleotides match TRBD1. Germline CDR1 SQVTM, CDR2 ANQGSEA. The length of the CDR3 is 14 residues. Unmatched junction bases numbered 8, after V lost 4 bases and J lost 5 bases. CDR3 region: CSVVPTGGSYGYTF. The DNA for the CDR3 is TGCAGCGTTGTGCCAACAGGGGGCTCGTATGGCTACACCTTC.

The rearrangement links TRBV6-5 to TRBJ1-1; D remains unclear. The CDR3 sequence is 15 residues long. Germline CDR1 is MNHEY and CDR2 is SVGAGI. Trimming took off 5 bases at V and 0 bases at J, with 13 bases between the two ends. CDR3: CASSNPGKMNTEAFF. The CDR3 DNA reads as TGTGCCAGCAGTAATCCGGGAAAGATGAACACTGAAGCTTTCTTT.

The chain recombines TRBV7-3 with TRBJ2-2; unclear D gene. Germline CDR1 is SGHTA and CDR2 is FQGTGA. This CDR3 has 14 amino acids. Trimming cost V 2 bases and J 1 base, with 5 bases left between them. The CDR3 here is CASSLAENTGELFF. As DNA, the CDR3 is TGTGCCAGCAGCTTAGCAGAGAACACCGGGGAGCTGTTTTTT.

This chain joins TRBV28 and TRBJ2-7; D is possibly TRBD2 (6 bases). The V end lost 8 bases, the J end lost 7 bases, and 18 bases lay between the germline ends. This CDR3 comprises 13 residues. Per germline, CDR1 MDHEN and CDR2 SYDVKM. DNA for the CDR3: TGTGCCAGCGGGGATAGCGGTGAGGAGGAGCAGTACTTC. This sequence encodes CASGDSGEEEQYF.

This chain connects TRBV28 to TRBJ2-5, with TRBD1 identical over 9 bases. The V and J ends lost 7 bases and 2 bases, in that order; junction bases with no gene match: 5. The CDR3 contains 14 residues. The germline V gene encodes CDR1 MDHEN and CDR2 SYDVKM. The CDR3 sequence: CASMGDREQETQYF. The CDR3 DNA sequence: TGTGCCAGCATGGGGGACAGGGAGCAAGAGACCCAGTACTTC. Based on the CDR3 plus reference TRBV28 and TRBJ2-5, the full variable domain is DVKVTQSSRYLVKRTGEKVFLECVQDMDHENMFWYRQDPGLGLRLIYFSYDVKMKEKGDIPEGYSVSREKKERFSLILESASTNQTSMYLCASMGDREQETQYFGPGTRLLVL.

The rearrangement joins TRBV28 to TRBJ2-7, with 10 bases fitting TRBD2. Unmatched junction bases numbered 13, after V lost 5 bases and J lost 6 bases. CDR3 length: 16 amino acids. The V gene's germline CDR1 is MDHEN and CDR2 SYDVKM. The CDR3 DNA sequence: TGTGCCAGCAGTCCTTATTCAGCGGGAGGGCCCTCCGAGCAGTACTTC. Protein: CASSPYSAGGPSEQYF.

This clone was counted once. The CDR3 DNA follows: TGTGCCAGTTCCCTCCTTAGCTCGTCCTGGGGGTCCTACGAGCAGTACTTC. Translating gives CASSLLSSSWGSYEQYF. The chain joins TRBV7-2 to TRBJ2-7; D may be TRBD1 or TRBD2 (5 bases each). V was trimmed by 9 bases and J by 1 base, leaving 25 bases between them. From germline, CDR1 is SGHTA and CDR2 FQGNSA. The CDR3 is made up of 17 amino acids.

Here the CDR3 DNA reads TGTGCCAGCAGCGGGGAAGGTATAGGGGAAAAACTGTTTTTT. Protein sequence: CASSGEGIGEKLFF. V is TRBV7-2 and J is TRBJ1-4; D gene ambiguous. Per germline, CDR1 SGHTA and CDR2 FQGNSA. V dropped 5 bases and J dropped 8 bases, with 15 bases sitting between them. The CDR3 consists of 14 residues.

V is TRBV11-3 and J is TRBJ2-7; a possible D gene is TRBD2 (6 bases). The germline gives CDR1 SGHNT, CDR2 YENEEA. The CDR3 loop spans 13 amino acids. Trimming stripped 8 bases from V and 4 bases from J, with 15 bases between. The CDR3 loop reads CASSRDSKYEQYF. Here the CDR3 DNA reads TGTGCCAGCTCCAGGGACTCCAAATACGAGCAGTACTTC.

This clone is medium-sized. The gene calls are TRBV6-5 and TRBJ2-5; TRBD2 matches at 8 bases. Per the germline V gene, CDR1 is MNHEY and CDR2 is SVGAGI. The CDR3 runs 16 residues. V was clipped by 0 bases and J by 5 bases; unmatched bases: 8. The CDR3 loop is CASSYSIGPGGETQYF. The CDR3 DNA reads as TGTGCCAGCAGTTACTCGATAGGGCCGGGAGGGGAGACCCAGTACTTC.

The chain uses TRBV19 and TRBJ1-2, with D unclear. This CDR3 has 12 amino acids. Trimming pared 5 bases from V and 7 bases from J, leaving 11 bases between. Germline lookup yields CDR1 LNHDA and CDR2 SQIVND (reference sequence). Written as DNA, the CDR3 is TGTGCCAGTAGTCTTCGGTCGGCTGGCTACACCTTC. It codes for CASSLRSAGYTF.

The chain uses TRBV28 and TRBJ1-3, with D tentatively TRBD1 (6 bases). CDR3 length equals 18 residues. The germline V gene has CDR1 MDHEN and CDR2 SYDVKM. Trimming left V 6 bases short and J 0 bases short, with 21 bases between. This chain's CDR3 is CASSPRDISFSSGNTIYF. In DNA form, the CDR3 reads TGTGCCAGCAGCCCCCGGGACATATCGTTTAGCTCTGGAAACACCATATATTTT.

This chain uses TRBV20-1 with TRBJ2-7; perhaps TRBD1 as D (6 bases). Trimming removed 3 bases from V and 5 bases from J, with 8 bases in between. CDR3 length: 11 amino acids. CDR1 DFQATT and CDR2 SNEGSKA come from the germline V gene (reference sequence). The CDR3 nucleotides read TGCAGTGCTAGGGGGGCAAACGAGCAGTACTTC. Protein product: CSARGANEQYF.

The rearrangement joins TRBV7-2 to TRBJ1-1; possibly TRBD1 for D (6 bases). The CDR3 totals 14 residues. V was trimmed by 6 bases and J by 5 bases, leaving 16 bases between them. Germline V gives CDR1 SGHTA, CDR2 FQGNSA. CDR3 bases: TGTGCCAGCAGATACAGGGAGATTAGGACTGAAGCTTTCTTT. It translates to CASRYREIRTEAFF.

V is TRBV7-6 and J is TRBJ2-6, with D hard to call. Germline CDR1 reads SGHVS; CDR2 reads FNYEAQ. With 4 bases removed from V and 5 bases from J, the gap between germline ends came to 21 bases. The CDR3 length is 18 residues. The CDR3 DNA follows: TGTGCCAGCAGCTGTATTCAAATCTCACAAAGTCGGGCCAACGTCCTGACTTTC. It specifies CASSCIQISQSRANVLTF.

The genes are TRBV28 and TRBJ1-1, with D possibly being TRBD1 (5 bases). V was pared by 6 bases and J by 3 bases, with 14 bases between. The CDR3 has 14 residues. Germline assignment: CDR1 MDHEN and CDR2 SYDVKM. CDR3 residues: CASSQGWGYTEAFF. CDR3 nucleotide sequence: TGTGCCAGCAGCCAAGGTTGGGGGTACACTGAAGCTTTCTTT. The full variable domain, completed using reference TRBV28 and TRBJ1-1, is DVKVTQSSRYLVKRTGEKVFLECVQDMDHENMFWYRQDPGLGLRLIYFSYDVKMKEKGDIPEGYSVSREKKERFSLILESASTNQTSMYLCASSQGWGYTEAFFGQGTRLTVV.

The CDR3 reads CASRNSGSYEQYF. DNA for the CDR3: TGTGCCAGCAGAAATAGCGGATCCTACGAGCAGTACTTC. The chain links TRBV7-2 to TRBJ2-7; a possible D gene is TRBD2 (6 bases). Germline V gene data show CDR1 as SGHTA and CDR2 as FQGNSA. V lost 6 bases and J lost 1, with 10 bases in between. The CDR3 has 13 amino acids.

This clone counts as large. This chain links TRBV27 with TRBJ2-3; D unresolved. The germline V gene encodes CDR1 MNHEY and CDR2 SMNVEV (reference sequence). Trimming removed 3 bases at V and 4 bases at J, with 11 bases between. The CDR3 is 14 residues long. This CDR3 reads CASSFGVPPDTQYF. CDR3 nucleotide sequence: TGTGCCAGCAGTTTTGGTGTACCCCCAGATACGCAGTATTTT.

This chain links TRBV19 with TRBJ1-1; D gene ambiguous. V dropped 5 bases and J dropped 0 bases, with 10 bases sitting between them. Germline-derived CDR1 and CDR2 are LNHDA and SQIVND (reference sequence). CDR3 size: 14 residues. The CDR3 DNA reads TGTGCCAGTAGTTCGCTCTGGATGAACACTGAAGCTTTCTTT. Protein sequence: CASSSLWMNTEAFF. Using reference TRBV19 and TRBJ1-1 for the parts outside the CDR3, the full variable domain is DGGITQSPKYLFRKEGQNVTLSCEQNLNHDAMYWYRQDPGQGLRLIYYSQIVNDFQKGDIAEGYSVSREKKESFPLTVTSAQKNPTAFYLCASSSLWMNTEAFFGQGTRLTVV.

The rearrangement uses TRBV7-9 and TRBJ2-1; 8 positions match TRBD1. The ends lost 5 bases at V and 2 bases at J; junction bases unmatched: 5. This CDR3 has 15 amino acids. The germline gives CDR1 SEHNR, CDR2 FQNEAQ (reference sequence). Here the CDR3 reads CASSLDRGPYNEQFF. DNA of the CDR3: TGTGCCAGCAGCCTCGACAGGGGCCCCTACAATGAGCAGTTCTTC.

The chain combines TRBV19 with TRBJ1-2, with D unresolved. Deletions cut 7 bases from V and 6 bases from J, with 15 bases between. Germline loops: CDR1 LNHDA, CDR2 SQIVND (reference sequence). This CDR3 has 13 residues. The CDR3 DNA is TGTGCCAGTACGGACGTGGCCCTAGATGGCTACACCTTC. It yields the protein CASTDVALDGYTF.